This TCR beta chain was profiled in a study of cytomegalovirus exposure and HLA in healthy donors. The PCR had 60 Vbeta and 13 Jbeta primers. Produced via immunoSEQ multiplex PCR; TCRdb's table is partial and in-frame only. Of about 200,000 clones in the sample, approximately 83% were seen once. The CDR3 is made up of 16 amino acids. V was trimmed by 10 bases and J by 4 bases, leaving 23 bases between them. Per germline, CDR1 MDHEN and CDR2 SYDVKM. In regard to this clone: As yet, its antigen is unknown.

Study-level points and caveats: Among donors in an Asian-associated ancestry cluster, a later analysis reportedly found fewer N-insertions than the roughly 610-donor mean.

The sequence was collected from a girl aged 5-17 years in good health and CMV-seronegative. The rearrangement joins TRBV28 to TRBJ2-1; the D gene is possibly TRBD1 (6 bases). Material for sequencing was PBMCs. DNA of the CDR3: TGTGCCACCAACCCACCGCCGGGCAGGGGATACAATGAGCAGTTCTTC. The encoded protein is CATNPPPGRGYNEQFF. The full variable domain, rest sourced from reference TRBV28 and TRBJ2-1, is DVKVTQSSRYLVKRTGEKVFLECVQDMDHENMFWYRQDPGLGLRLIYFSYDVKMKEKGDIPEGYSVSREKKERFSLILESASTNQTSMYLCATNPPPGRGYNEQFFGPGTRLTVL.